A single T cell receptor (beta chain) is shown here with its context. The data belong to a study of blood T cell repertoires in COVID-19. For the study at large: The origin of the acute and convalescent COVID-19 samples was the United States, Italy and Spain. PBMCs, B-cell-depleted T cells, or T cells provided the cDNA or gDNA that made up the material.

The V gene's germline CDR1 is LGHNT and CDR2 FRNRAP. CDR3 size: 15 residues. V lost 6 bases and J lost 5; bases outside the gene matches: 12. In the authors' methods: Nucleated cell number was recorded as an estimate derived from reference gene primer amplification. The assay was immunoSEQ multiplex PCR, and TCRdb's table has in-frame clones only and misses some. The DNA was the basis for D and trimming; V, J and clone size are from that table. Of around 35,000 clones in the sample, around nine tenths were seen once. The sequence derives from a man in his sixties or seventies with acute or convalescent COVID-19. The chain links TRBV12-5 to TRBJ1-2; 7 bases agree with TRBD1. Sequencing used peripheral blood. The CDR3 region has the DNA TGTGCTAGTGGGAACGACAGGGCCGCGACATATGGCTACACCTTC. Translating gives CASGNDRAATYGYTF.